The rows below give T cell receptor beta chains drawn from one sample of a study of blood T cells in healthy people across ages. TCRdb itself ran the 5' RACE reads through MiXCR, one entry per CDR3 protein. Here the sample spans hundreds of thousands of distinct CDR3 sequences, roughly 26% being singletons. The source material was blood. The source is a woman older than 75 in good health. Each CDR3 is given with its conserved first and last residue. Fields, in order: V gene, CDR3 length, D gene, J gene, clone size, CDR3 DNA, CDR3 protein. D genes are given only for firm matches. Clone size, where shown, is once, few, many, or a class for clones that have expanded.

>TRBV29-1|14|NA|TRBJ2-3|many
TGCAGCGTTGATACCAGGGAAAGCACAGATACGCAGTATTTT
CSVDTRESTDTQYF
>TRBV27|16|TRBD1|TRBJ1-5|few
TGTGCCAGCAGACCCGGGACAGGGGATTCCAATCAGCCCCAGCATTTT
CASRPGTGDSNQPQHF
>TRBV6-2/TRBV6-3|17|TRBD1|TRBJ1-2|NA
TGTGCCAGCAGTTACCTCAGGACAGGCAGTGGGAGCTATGGCTACACCTTC
CASSYLRTGSGSYGYTF
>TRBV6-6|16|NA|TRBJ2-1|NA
TGTGCCAGCAGTTTAAAGGGGGGCGGGTCCTACAATGAGCAGTTCTTC
CASSLKGGGSYNEQFF
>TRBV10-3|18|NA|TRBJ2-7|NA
TGTGCCATCAGTGATAGGCTTGTCAGTGGTCGGAGAGGCTACGAGCAGTACTTC
CAISDRLVSGRRGYEQYF
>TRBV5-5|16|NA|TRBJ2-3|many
TGTGCCAGCAGCCCGCCTCGGCAGTCTAGCACAGATACGCAGTATTTT
CASSPPRQSSTDTQYF
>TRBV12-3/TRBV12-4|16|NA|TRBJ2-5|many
TGTGCCAGCAGCCCCTTCGCGGGGCTTACTCAAGAGACCCAGTACTTC
CASSPFAGLTQETQYF
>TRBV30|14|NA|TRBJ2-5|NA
TGTGCCTGGAGGGGGAACGGGATCCAAGAGACCCAGTACTTC
CAWRGNGIQETQYF
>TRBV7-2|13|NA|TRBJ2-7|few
TGTGCCAGCAGCTTGGCGGGTATTGCCGAGCAGTACTTC
CASSLAGIAEQYF
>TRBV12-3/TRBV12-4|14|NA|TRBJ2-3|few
TGTGCCAGCATCCCTAGCGTCAGCACAGATACGCAGTATTTT
CASIPSVSTDTQYF
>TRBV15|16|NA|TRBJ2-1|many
TGTGCCACCAGCAGACCTACAGACTTCTCCTACAATGAGCAGTTCTTC
CATSRPTDFSYNEQFF
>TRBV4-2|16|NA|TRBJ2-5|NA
TGTGCCAGCAGACTCCTGCTCGGGGAGGCCCGGGAGACCCAGTACTTC
CASRLLLGEARETQYF
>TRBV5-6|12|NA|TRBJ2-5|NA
TGTGCCAGCAGCTTAGGGGGTACGACCCAGTACTTC
CASSLGGTTQYF
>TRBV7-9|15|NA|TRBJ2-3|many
TGTGCCAGCAGCACTAGAGGGGGGAGCACAGATACGCAGTATTTT
CASSTRGGSTDTQYF
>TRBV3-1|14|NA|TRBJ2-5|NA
TGTGCCAGCAGCCAAGATGTAGATCGGGAGACCCAGTACTTC
CASSQDVDRETQYF
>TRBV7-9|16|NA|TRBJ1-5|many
TGTGCCAGCAGCTTAGAATTTGGGGGTATCAATCAGCCCCAGCATTTT
CASSLEFGGINQPQHF
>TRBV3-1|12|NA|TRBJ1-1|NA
TGTGCCAGCAGCCAAGTGGGATGGGAAGCTTTCTTT
CASSQVGWEAFF
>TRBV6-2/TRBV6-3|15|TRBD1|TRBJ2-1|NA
TGTGCCAGCAGTTCGGGGCAGGGGGCGCTCAATGAGCAGTTCTTC
CASSSGQGALNEQFF
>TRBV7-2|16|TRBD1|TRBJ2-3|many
TGTGCCAGCAGCTCTGCCTGGACAGGCGTGACAGATACGCAGTATTTT
CASSSAWTGVTDTQYF
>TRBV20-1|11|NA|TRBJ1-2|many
TGCGTACCGGGATCCGACTATGGCTACACCTTC
CVPGSDYGYTF
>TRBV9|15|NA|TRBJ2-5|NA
TGTGCCAGCAGCGTAGGCTCAACGTCACCCAATAAGCAGTACTTC
CASSVGSTSPNKQYF
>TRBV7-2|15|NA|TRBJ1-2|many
TGTGCCAGCAGCTTAGGACAGCCTACGAACTATGGCTACACCTTC
CASSLGQPTNYGYTF
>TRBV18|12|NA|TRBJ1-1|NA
TGTGCCAGCTCCAACCAGGGGAGAGAAGCTTTCTTT
CASSNQGREAFF
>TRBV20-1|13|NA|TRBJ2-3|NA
TGCAGTGCTTCTAAAGGGACCACAGATACGCAGTATTTT
CSASKGTTDTQYF
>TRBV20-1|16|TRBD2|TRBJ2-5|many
TGCAGTGCTAGAGAACCGCGGGGGGTTACCAAAGAGACCCAGTACTTC
CSAREPRGVTKETQYF
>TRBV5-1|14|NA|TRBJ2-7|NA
TGCGCCAGCAGCCCCCTGGGCTCCTACAATGAGCAGTACTTC
CASSPLGSYNEQYF
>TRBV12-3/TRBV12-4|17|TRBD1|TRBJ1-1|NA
TGTGCCAGCAGTTTTAGGGGCAACAGGGGGCGGAACACTGAAGCTTTCTTT
CASSFRGNRGRNTEAFF
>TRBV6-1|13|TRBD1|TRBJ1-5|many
TGTGCCAGCAGAGGAGGGACAGATCAGCCCCAGCATTTT
CASRGGTDQPQHF
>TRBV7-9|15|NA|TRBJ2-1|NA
TGTGCCAGCAGCTTATTTGGGCAGGGTTTAAGTGAGCAGTTCTTC
CASSLFGQGLSEQFF
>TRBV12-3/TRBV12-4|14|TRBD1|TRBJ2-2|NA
TGTGCCAGCGGTCGAGACAGGGGAGTCGGGGAGCTGTTTTTT
CASGRDRGVGELFF
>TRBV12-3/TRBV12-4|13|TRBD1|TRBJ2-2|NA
TGTGCCAGCAGTCAGACAGGGATCGGGGAGCTGTTTTTT
CASSQTGIGELFF
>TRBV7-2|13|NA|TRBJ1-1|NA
TGTGCCAGCAGCTTAGATAGGCCGAATGAAGCTTTCTTT
CASSLDRPNEAFF
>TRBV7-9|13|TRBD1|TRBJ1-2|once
TGTACCAGCAGCCTAACAGGGGAAGGTGGCTACACCTTC
CTSSLTGEGGYTF
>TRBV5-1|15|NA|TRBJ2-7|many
TGCGCCAGCAGCTCCCTCCTAGGGGGCTCCTACGAGCAGTACTTC
CASSSLLGGSYEQYF
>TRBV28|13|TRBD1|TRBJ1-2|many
TGTGCCACTCTGGACAGGGGGTGGTATGGCTACACCTTC
CATLDRGWYGYTF
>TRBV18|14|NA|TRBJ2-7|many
TGTGCCAGCTCACCACCTTCGAACAGGGACGAGCAGTACTTC
CASSPPSNRDEQYF
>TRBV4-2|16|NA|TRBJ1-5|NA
TGTGCCAGCAGCCAGAGTGGAACAGTAGGGGATCAGCCCCAGCATTTT
CASSQSGTVGDQPQHF
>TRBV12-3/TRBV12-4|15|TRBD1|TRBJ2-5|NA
TGTGCCAGCAGTAATCCGGGACAGGGGAGAGAGACCCAGTACTTC
CASSNPGQGRETQYF
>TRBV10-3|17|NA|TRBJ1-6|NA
TGTGCCATCAGTGAGAGGGGGGAGGGCCCCTATAATTCACCCCTCCACTTT
CAISERGEGPYNSPLHF
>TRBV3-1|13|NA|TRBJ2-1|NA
TGTGCCAGCAGCCAAGCCCCCAGTCCTGAGCAGTTCTTC
CASSQAPSPEQFF
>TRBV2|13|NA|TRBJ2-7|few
TGTGCCAGCAAGGACGGGAACTCCTACGAGCAGTACTTC
CASKDGNSYEQYF
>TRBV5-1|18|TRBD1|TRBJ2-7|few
TGCGCCAGCAGCTTGGAGCCACAGGGGGCGGGGAGGTCCTACGAGCAGTACTTC
CASSLEPQGAGRSYEQYF
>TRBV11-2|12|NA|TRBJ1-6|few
TGTGCCAGCAGTCGAGGGACCCTCCCCCTCCACTTT
CASSRGTLPLHF
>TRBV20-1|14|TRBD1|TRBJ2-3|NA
TGTAGTGCTGTGAACAGGGGGAGCACAGATACGCAGTATTTT
CSAVNRGSTDTQYF
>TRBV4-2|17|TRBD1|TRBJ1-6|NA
TGTGCCAGCAGCCAAGGCCCAACAGGGGCGGGGGGTTCACCCCTCCACTTT
CASSQGPTGAGGSPLHF
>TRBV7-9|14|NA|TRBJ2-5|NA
TGTGCCAGCAGCTTAGGGACACTGCAGGGGACCCAGTACTTC
CASSLGTLQGTQYF
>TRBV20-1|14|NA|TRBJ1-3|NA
TGCAGTGCTAGAGATCGGGCGGCTGGAAACACCATATATTTT
CSARDRAAGNTIYF
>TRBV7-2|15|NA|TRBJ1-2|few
TGTGCCAGCAGCTTAGGCGCGGGAACCCTCTATGGCTACACCTTC
CASSLGAGTLYGYTF
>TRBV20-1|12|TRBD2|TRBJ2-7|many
TGCAGTGCTAGGGGGGGGGCCTACGAGCAGTACTTC
CSARGGAYEQYF
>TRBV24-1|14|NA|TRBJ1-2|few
TGTGCCACCAGTGATCCAGGGGCGCACTATGGCTACACCTTC
CATSDPGAHYGYTF
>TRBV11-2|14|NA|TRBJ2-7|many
TGTGCCAGCAGCCTAACACCGGTCTCCTACGAGCAGTACTTC
CASSLTPVSYEQYF
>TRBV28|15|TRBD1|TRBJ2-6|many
TGTGCCAGCCGACAGGGAGCAACTGGGGCCAACGTCCTGACTTTC
CASRQGATGANVLTF
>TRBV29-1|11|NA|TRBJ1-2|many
TGCAGCGTTGGCACTAACTATGGCTACACCTTC
CSVGTNYGYTF
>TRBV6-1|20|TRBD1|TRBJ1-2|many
TGTGCCAGCAGAATTAGGGACAGCGTTCCCCGCGGCCAACCCCGTCCGGGCTACACCTTC
CASRIRDSVPRGQPRPGYTF
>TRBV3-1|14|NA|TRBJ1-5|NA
TGTGCCAGCAGCCTAGGGACCGACTATCAGCCCCAGCATTTT
CASSLGTDYQPQHF
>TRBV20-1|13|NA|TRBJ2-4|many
TGCAGTGGTCCAACCTCGGATGGGGGGATTCAGTACTTC
CSGPTSDGGIQYF
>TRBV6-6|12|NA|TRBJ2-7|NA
TGTGCCAGCAGCCCGGGGGGCCTCAAGCAGTACTTC
CASSPGGLKQYF
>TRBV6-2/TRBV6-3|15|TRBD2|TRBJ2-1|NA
TGTGCCAGCAGTTTTTCCGGACTAGCTGGAAATGAGCAGTTCTTC
CASSFSGLAGNEQFF
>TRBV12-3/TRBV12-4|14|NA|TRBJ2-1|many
TGTGCCAGCAGTTTAGACTATCCCTACAATGAGCAGTTCTTC
CASSLDYPYNEQFF
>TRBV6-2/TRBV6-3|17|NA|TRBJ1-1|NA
TGTGCCAGCAGTTACATGGGCAGCAAACTTTCAAACACTGAAGCTTTCTTT
CASSYMGSKLSNTEAFF